This T cell receptor beta chain was retrieved from a study of cytomegalovirus exposure and HLA in healthy donors. The PCR used 60 Vbeta and 13 Jbeta primers. TCRdb's copy holds only in-frame clones and misses some; the assay was immunoSEQ multiplex PCR. The sample has about 150,000 clones; around four fifths are singletons. This clonotype originated in a man aged 18 to 30 in good health and CMV-seronegative. The material sequenced was PBMCs.

CDR3 DNA sequence: TGTGCCAGCAGTTACCGAATCGGGACAGAAGCTTTCTTT. It yields the protein CASSYRIGTEAFF. The genes are TRBV6-5 and TRBJ1-1, with a possible D match to TRBD1 (6 bases). The ends were cut back, 2 bases at V and 8 bases at J, with 12 bases in the middle. The germline V gene encodes CDR1 MNHEY and CDR2 SVGAGI. This CDR3 is built from 13 residues.